This TCR beta chain originates from a study of blood T cell repertoires in COVID-19. For the study at large: Material from acute and convalescent COVID-19 was sourced from the United States, Italy and Spain. In each case, the material was cDNA or gDNA derived from T cells, B-cell-depleted T cells, or PBMCs.

Authors' data handling: The assay estimated nucleated cells by amplifying reference gene primers. Using immunoSEQ multiplex PCR, the repertoire was profiled, and TCRdb retains in-frame clones only, with some absent. V, J and clone size reflect that table, while D and trimming were determined from the DNA. In the table there are about 110,000 clones, around 89% of which are singletons. This CDR3 region has 15 residues. CDR1 and CDR2 from the germline V gene are LGHNA and YSLEER. Trimming cost V 1 base and J 6 bases; bases outside gene matches: 6. Specimen: peripheral blood. This chain joins TRBV4-3 and TRBJ2-7, with TRBD2 matching 10 bases. This sequence was found in a human donor in a cohort sampled during active COVID-19. The CDR3 DNA reads TGCGCCAGCAGCCAAGGGCTAGCGGGAGTGTTCGAGCAGTACTTC. The encoded protein is CASSQGLAGVFEQYF.